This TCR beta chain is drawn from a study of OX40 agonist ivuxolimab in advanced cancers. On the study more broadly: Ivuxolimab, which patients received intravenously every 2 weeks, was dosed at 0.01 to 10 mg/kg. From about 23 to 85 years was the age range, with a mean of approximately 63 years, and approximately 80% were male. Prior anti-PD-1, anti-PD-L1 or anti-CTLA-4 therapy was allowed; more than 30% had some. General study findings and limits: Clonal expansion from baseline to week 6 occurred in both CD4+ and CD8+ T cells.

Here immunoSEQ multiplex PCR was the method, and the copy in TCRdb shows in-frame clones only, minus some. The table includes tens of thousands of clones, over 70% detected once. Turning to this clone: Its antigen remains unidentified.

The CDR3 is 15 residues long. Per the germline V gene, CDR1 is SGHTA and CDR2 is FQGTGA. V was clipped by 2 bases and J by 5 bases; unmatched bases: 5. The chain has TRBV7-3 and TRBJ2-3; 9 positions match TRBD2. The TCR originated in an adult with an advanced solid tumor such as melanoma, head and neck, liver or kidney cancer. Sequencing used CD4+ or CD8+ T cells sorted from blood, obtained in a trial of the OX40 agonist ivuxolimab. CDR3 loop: CASSLGREGRDTQYF. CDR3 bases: TGTGCCAGCAGCTTAGGGCGGGAGGGCCGAGATACGCAGTATTTT. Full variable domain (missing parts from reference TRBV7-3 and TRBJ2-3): GAGVSQTPSNKVTEKGKYVELRCDPISGHTALYWYRQSLGQGPEFLIYFQGTGAADDSGLPNDRFFAVRPEGSVSTLKIQRTERGDSAVYLCASSLGREGRDTQYFGPGTRLTVL.